These 2 T cell receptor beta chains share one sample of origin, sequenced in a study of blood T cell repertoires in COVID-19. The method was immunoSEQ multiplex PCR; TCRdb's version includes in-frame clones alone and lacks a portion of them. Of roughly 200,000 clones listed, over 80% are singletons. The specimen was peripheral blood. All receptors derive from a woman aged 60 to 75 with COVID-19, enrolled during active disease.

This clone was seen a single time. The chain carries TRBV19 and TRBJ2-3; a possible D gene is TRBD1 (6 bases). With 2 bases removed from V and 3 bases from J, the gap between germline ends came to 12 bases. The CDR3 runs 15 residues. The germline gives CDR1 LNHDA, CDR2 SQIVND (reference sequence). The chain's CDR3 is CASSITPDSTDTQYF. DNA for the CDR3: TGTGCCAGTAGTATAACTCCGGACAGTACAGATACGCAGTATTTT.

A few counts support this clone. The chain couples TRBV18 to TRBJ2-7; D ambiguous. Germline loops: CDR1 KGHSH, CDR2 LQKENI. The CDR3 is 12 amino acids. The V and J ends lost 0 bases and 7 bases respectively, with 7 bases between them. CDR3 DNA sequence: TGTGCCAGCTCACCACCCCACTGGGAGCAGTACGTC. Residues: CASSPPHWEQYV.